This TCR beta chain was sequenced in a study of metastatic and nonmetastatic thyroid tumors (dated by TCRdb to the early 2020s). At the level of the whole study: For patients with malignant and with benign thyroid disease, the researchers compared repertoires between peripheral blood samples and tumor or nodule tissue samples.

The method was PCR. Sequencing instrument: Illumina HiSeq 4000. High-throughput sequencing was used to profile the CDR3 region of the TCR beta-chain in every patient. On the study's bioinformatics: Drawing on CDR3 differences between clinicopathological groups, the researchers built a classifier meant to tell apart patients with distant-metastatic papillary thyroid cancer. The Shannon index was used to measure repertoire diversity, and the Morisita-Horn index was used to measure how similar tumor and blood repertoires were. The public reads were reprocessed in TCRdb via fastp at Q25 and MiXCR, keeping in-frame beta chains. The V and J calls reflect TCRdb's pipeline rather than the authors' work. A total of 70,000 or so clones appear in this sample, 12% to 15% of them only once. The ten largest clones represent under 8% of the sample. This clone was observed at least ten times. This clone's antigen is unknown. Base qualities are not at hand, and no much larger clone is one base apart.

None of the patients had been given any treatment before thyroid surgery. The study retrospectively analysed patient clinical samples collected from the early 2010s to the late 2010s using T-cell receptor beta sequencing. Results and caveats for the whole study, not just this receptor: TCR beta diversity was reported as significantly higher in malignant tumors than in benign nodules, in both blood and tumor samples.

The TCR originated in a male donor with papillary thyroid cancer or a benign thyroid nodule (not recorded which). Some clones in this sample may be carry-over from other donors' samples. The sequenced sample consisted of blood.

The sequence in DNA is TGTGCCAGCAGCTTAGCGAAGATGGGGGCATCGGAAGCTTTCTTT. Translated, it gives CASSLAKMGASEAFF. The chain links TRBV11-1 with TRBJ1-1; D gene: possibly TRBD1, on 6 matching bases. CDR1 and CDR2, per the germline V gene (reference sequence), are SGHAT and FQDESV. Inclusive of the bounding cysteine and phenylalanine, the CDR3 is 15 residues long. Only the CDR3 region is kept as DNA, spanning 45 bases read in frame from base 1. The junction carries 16 bases between V and J, which are trimmed by 0 bases and 8 bases respectively.